Following are 2 T cell receptor beta chains from one sample sequenced in a study of cytomegalovirus exposure and HLA in healthy donors. Primers included in the PCR were 60 Vbeta and 13 Jbeta primers. Sequenced by immunoSEQ multiplex PCR; TCRdb stores in-frame clones only, minus some. The table shows about 140,000 clones, with roughly four fifths occurring only once. Input material: PBMCs. The receptor source for this set is a man younger than 35 in good health and CMV-seropositive.

This clone was found once. The genes are TRBV7-8 and TRBJ2-7, with D perhaps TRBD2 (5 bases). V lost 6 bases and J 2 bases, leaving 17 bases between the germline ends. Germline CDR1 reads SGHVS; CDR2 reads FQNEAQ. The CDR3 sequence is 15 residues long. In DNA form, the CDR3 reads TGTGCCAGCAGGCCCCCTAAGAGGGAAACCTACGAGCAGTACTTC. The encoded protein is CASRPPKRETYEQYF.

The chain joins TRBV6-1 to TRBJ2-7; TRBD2 might be the D (6 bases). The CDR3 runs to 12 residues. In germline, CDR1 is MNHNS, CDR2 SASEGT. V lost 11 bases to trimming and J lost 6 bases, with 17 bases between them. CDR3 DNA: TGTGCCGCAGGGTCGGGAGCCTCCGAGCAGTACTTC. Translated: CAAGSGASEQYF.